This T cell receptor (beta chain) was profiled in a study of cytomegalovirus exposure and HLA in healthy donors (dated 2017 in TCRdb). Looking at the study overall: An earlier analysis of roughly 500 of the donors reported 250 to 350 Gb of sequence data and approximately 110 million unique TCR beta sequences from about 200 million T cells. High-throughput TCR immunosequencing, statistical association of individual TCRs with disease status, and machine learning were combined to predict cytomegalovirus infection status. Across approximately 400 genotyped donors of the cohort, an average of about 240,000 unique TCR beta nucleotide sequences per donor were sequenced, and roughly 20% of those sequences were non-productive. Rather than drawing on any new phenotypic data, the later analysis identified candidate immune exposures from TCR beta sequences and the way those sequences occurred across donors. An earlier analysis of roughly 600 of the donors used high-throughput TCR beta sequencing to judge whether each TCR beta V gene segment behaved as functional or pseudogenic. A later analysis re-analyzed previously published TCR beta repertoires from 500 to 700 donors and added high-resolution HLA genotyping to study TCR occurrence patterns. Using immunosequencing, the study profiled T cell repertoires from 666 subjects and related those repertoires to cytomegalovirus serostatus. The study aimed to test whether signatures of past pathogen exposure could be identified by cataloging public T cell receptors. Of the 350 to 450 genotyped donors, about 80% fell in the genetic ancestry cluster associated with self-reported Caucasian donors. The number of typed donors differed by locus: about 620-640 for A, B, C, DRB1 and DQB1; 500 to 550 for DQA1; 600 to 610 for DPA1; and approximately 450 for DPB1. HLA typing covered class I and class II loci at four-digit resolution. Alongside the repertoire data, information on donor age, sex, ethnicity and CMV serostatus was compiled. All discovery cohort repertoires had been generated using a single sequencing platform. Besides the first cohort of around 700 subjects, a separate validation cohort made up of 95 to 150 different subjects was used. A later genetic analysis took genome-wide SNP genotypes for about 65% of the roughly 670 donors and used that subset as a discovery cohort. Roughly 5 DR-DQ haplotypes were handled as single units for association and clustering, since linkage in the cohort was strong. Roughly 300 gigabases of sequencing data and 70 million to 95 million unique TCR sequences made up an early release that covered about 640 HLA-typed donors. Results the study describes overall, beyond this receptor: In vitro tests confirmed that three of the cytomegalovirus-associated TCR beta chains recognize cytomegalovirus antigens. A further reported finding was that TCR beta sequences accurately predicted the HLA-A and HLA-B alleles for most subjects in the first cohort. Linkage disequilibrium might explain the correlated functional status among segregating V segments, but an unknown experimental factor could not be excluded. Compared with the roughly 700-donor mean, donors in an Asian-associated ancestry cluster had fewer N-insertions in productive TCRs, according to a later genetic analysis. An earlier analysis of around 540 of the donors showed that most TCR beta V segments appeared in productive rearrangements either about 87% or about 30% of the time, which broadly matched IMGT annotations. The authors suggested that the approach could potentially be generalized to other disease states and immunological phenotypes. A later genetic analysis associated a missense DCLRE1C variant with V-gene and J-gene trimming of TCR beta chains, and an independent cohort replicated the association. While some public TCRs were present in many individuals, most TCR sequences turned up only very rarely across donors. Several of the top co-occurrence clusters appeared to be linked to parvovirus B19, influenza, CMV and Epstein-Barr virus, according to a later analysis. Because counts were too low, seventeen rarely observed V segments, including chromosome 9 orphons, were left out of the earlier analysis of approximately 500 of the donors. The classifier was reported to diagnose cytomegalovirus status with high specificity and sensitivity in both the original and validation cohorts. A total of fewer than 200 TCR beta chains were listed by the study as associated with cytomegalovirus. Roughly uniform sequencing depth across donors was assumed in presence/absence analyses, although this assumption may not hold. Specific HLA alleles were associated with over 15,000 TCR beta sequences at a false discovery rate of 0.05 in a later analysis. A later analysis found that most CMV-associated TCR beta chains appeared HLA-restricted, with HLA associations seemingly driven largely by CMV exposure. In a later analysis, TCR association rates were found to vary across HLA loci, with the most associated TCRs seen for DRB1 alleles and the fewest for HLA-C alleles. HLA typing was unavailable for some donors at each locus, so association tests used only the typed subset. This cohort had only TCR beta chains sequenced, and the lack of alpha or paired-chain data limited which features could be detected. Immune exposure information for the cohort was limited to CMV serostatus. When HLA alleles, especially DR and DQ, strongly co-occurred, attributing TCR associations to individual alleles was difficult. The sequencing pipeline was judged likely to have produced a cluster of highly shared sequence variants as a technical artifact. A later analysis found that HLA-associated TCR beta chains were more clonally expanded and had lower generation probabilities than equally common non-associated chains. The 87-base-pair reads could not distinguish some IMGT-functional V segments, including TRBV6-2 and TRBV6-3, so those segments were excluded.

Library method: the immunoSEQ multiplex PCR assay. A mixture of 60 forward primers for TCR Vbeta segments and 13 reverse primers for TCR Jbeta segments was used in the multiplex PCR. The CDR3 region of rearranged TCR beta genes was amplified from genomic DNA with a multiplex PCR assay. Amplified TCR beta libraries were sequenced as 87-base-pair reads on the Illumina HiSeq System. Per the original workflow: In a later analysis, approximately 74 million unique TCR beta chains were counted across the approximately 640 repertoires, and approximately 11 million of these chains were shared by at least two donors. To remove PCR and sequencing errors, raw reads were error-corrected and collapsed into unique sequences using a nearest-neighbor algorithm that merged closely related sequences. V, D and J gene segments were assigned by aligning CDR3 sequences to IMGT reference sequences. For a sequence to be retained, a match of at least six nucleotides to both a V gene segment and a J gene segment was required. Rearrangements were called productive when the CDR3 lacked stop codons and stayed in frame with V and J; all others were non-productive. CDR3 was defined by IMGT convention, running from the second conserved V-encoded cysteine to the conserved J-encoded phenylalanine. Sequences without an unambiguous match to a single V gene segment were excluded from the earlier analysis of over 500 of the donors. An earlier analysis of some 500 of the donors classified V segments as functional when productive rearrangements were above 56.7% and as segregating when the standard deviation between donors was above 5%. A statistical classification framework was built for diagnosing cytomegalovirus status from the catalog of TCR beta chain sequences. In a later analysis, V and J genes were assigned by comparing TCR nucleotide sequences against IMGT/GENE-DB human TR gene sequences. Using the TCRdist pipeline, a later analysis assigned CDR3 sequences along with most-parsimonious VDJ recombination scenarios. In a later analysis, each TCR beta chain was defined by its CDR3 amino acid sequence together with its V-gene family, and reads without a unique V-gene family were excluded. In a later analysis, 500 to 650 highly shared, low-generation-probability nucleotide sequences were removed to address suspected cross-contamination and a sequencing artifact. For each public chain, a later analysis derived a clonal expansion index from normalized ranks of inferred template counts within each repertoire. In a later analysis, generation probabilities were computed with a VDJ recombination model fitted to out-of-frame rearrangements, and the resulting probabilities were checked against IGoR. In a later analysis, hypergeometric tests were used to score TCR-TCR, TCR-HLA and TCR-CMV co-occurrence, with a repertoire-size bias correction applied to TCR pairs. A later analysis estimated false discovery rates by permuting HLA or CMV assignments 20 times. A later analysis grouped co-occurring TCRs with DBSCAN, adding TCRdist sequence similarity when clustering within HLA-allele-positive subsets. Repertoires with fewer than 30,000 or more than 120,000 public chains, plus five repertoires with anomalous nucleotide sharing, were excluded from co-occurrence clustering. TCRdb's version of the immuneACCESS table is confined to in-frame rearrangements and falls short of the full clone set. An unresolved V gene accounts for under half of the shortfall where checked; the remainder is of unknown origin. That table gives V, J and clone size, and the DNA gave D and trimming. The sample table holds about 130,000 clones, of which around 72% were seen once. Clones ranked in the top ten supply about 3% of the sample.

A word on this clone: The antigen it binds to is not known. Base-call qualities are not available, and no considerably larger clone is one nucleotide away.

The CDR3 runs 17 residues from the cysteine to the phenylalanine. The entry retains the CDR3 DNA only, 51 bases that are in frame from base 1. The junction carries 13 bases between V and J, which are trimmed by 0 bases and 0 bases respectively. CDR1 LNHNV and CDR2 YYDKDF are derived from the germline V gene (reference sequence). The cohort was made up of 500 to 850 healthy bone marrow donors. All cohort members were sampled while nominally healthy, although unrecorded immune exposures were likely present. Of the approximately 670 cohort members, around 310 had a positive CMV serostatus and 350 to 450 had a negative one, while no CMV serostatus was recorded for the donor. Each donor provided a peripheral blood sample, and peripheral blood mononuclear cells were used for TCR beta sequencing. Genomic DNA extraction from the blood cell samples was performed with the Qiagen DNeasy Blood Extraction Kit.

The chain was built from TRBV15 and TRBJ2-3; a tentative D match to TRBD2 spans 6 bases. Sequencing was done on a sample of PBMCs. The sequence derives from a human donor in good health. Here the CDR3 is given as CATSREMTGLSTDTQYF. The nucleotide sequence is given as TGTGCCACCAGCAGAGAGATGACGGGACTCAGCACAGATACGCAGTATTTT.